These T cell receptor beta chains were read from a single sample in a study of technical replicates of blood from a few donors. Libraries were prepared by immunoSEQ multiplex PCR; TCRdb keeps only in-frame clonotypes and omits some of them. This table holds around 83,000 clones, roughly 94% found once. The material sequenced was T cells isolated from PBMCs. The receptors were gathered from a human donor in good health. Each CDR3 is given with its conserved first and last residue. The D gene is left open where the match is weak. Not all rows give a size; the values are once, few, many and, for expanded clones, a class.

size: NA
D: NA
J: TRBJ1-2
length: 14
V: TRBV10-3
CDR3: CAIKPGRNDYGYTF
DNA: TGTGCCATAAAGCCGGGGAGGAACGACTATGGCTACACCTTC

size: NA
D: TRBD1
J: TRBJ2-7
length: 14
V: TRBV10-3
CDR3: CAISLGQGTYEQYF
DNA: TGTGCCATCTCCCTGGGACAGGGAACTTACGAGCAGTACTTC

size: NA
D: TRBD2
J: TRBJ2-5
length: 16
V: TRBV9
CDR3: CASSVAVAGFQETQYF
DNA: TGTGCCAGCAGCGTAGCGGTAGCGGGGTTCCAAGAGACCCAGTACTTC

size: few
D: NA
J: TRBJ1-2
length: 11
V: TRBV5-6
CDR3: CASSTDYGYTF
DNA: TGTGCCAGCAGCACAGACTATGGCTACACCTTC

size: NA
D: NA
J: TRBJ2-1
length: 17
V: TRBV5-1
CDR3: CASSRRNSNSNYNEQFF
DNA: TGCGCCAGCAGTCGAAGAAACTCGAATTCGAACTACAATGAGCAGTTCTTC

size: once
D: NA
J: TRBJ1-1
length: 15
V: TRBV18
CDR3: CASSPRNSRNTEAFF
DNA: TGTGCCAGCTCACCACGTAACAGCAGGAACACTGAAGCTTTCTTT

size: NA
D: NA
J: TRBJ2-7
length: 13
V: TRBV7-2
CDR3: CASSLLQGYEQYF
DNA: TGTGCCAGCAGCCTGCTCCAGGGTTACGAGCAGTACTTC

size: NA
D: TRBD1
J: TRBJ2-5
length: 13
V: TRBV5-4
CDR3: CASFTGADETQYF
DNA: TGTGCCAGCTTTACAGGGGCTGATGAGACCCAGTACTTC

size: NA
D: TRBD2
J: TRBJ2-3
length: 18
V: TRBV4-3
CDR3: CASSQDSWREAYTDTQYF
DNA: TGCGCCAGCAGCCAAGATTCTTGGCGGGAGGCCTACACAGATACGCAGTATTTT

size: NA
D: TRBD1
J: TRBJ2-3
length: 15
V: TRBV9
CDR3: CASSQTGPSTDTQYF
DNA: TGTGCCAGCAGCCAGACAGGGCCTAGCACAGATACGCAGTATTTT

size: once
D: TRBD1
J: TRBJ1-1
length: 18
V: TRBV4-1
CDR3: CASSQYMWTGGKYTEAFF
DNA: TGCGCCAGCAGCCAATACATGTGGACAGGGGGCAAGTACACTGAAGCTTTCTTT

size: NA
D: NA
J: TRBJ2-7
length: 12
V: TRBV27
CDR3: CASSYLAGEQYF
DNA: TGTGCCAGCAGCTACCTCGCGGGGGAGCAGTACTTC

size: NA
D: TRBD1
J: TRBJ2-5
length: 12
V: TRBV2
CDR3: CAGGQGGETQYF
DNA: TGTGCCGGAGGACAGGGAGGAGAGACCCAGTACTTC

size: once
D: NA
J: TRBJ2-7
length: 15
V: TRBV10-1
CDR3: CASSDPGESSYEQYF
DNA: TGCGCCAGCAGTGATCCAGGGGAGTCCTCATACGAGCAGTACTTC

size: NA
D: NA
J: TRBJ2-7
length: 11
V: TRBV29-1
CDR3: CSVAGAYEQYF
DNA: TGCAGCGTCGCCGGGGCCTACGAGCAGTACTTC

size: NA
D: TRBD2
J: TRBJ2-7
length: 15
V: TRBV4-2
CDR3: CASSPGVAGSYEQYF
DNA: TGTGCCAGCAGCCCGGGGGTAGCGGGGTCCTACGAGCAGTACTTC

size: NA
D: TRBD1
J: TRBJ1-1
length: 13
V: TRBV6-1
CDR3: CASNPTTGAGAFF
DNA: TGTGCCAGCAATCCTACCACAGGGGCGGGAGCTTTCTTT

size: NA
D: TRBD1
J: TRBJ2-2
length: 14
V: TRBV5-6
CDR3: CASSPGQGIGELFF
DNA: TGTGCCAGCAGCCCAGGACAGGGCATCGGGGAGCTGTTTTTT

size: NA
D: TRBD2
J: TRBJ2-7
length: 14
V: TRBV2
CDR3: CASRGLAGGNEQYF
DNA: TGTGCCAGCAGGGGACTAGCGGGGGGAAACGAGCAGTACTTC

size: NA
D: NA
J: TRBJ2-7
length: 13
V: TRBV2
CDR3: CASVSGISYEQYF
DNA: TGTGCCAGCGTATCCGGGATCTCCTACGAGCAGTACTTC

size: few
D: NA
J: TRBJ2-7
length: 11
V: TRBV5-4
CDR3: CASSWGDEQYF
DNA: TGTGCCAGCAGCTGGGGGGACGAGCAGTACTTC

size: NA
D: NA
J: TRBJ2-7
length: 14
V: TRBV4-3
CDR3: CASSQDPGIGEQYF
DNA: TGCGCCAGCAGCCAAGATCCGGGGATAGGCGAGCAGTACTTC

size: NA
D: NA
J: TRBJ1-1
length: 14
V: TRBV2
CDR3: CASGPTGSARGAFF
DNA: TGTGCCAGCGGTCCGACAGGAAGCGCACGGGGAGCTTTCTTT

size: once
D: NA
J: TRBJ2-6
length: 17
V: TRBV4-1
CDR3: CASSQWETGSGANVLTF
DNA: TGCGCCAGCAGCCAATGGGAAACAGGGTCAGGGGCCAACGTCCTGACTTTC

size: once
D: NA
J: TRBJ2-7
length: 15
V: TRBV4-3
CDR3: CASSQSRDGSYEQYF
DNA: TGCGCCAGCAGCCAATCGCGGGACGGCTCCTACGAGCAGTACTTC

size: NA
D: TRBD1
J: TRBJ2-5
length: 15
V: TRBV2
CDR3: CASSTGTGGGETQYF
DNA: TGTGCCAGCAGCACCGGGACAGGGGGAGGAGAGACCCAGTACTTC

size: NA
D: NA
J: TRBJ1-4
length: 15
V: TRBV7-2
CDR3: CASTRRDRPNEKLFF
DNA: TGTGCCAGCACCCGTCGCGATCGTCCTAATGAAAAACTGTTTTTT

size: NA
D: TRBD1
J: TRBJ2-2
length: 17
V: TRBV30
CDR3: CAWSRDRDFRDTGELFF
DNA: TGTGCCTGGAGCCGAGACAGGGATTTCCGCGACACCGGGGAGCTGTTTTTT

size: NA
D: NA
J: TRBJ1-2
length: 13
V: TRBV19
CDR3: CASSMGQIHGYTF
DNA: TGTGCCAGTAGTATGGGCCAGATCCATGGCTACACCTTC

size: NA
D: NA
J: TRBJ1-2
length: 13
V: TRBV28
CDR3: CASSAQSLGGYTF
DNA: TGTGCCAGCAGTGCACAGAGCTTAGGAGGCTACACCTTC

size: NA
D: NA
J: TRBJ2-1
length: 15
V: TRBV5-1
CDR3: CASSSKTSSPNEQFF
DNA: TGCGCCAGCAGCTCAAAGACTAGTTCGCCTAATGAGCAGTTCTTC

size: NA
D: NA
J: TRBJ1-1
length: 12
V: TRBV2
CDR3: CASLATRSEAFF
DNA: TGTGCCAGCTTAGCCACACGCAGTGAAGCTTTCTTT

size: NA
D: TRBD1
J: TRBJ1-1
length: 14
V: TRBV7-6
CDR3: CASSSRTGDTEAFF
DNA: TGTGCCAGCAGCTCGAGGACAGGGGACACTGAAGCTTTCTTT

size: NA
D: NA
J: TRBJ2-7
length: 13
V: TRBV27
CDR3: CASGTGGGYEQYF
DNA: TGTGCCAGCGGCACAGGGGGGGGCTACGAGCAGTACTTC